These T cell receptor beta chains were read from a single sample in a study of blood T cell repertoires in COVID-19. The protocol was immunoSEQ multiplex PCR, while the TCRdb copy is restricted to in-frame clones and leaves out a portion. The sample yields 150,000 to 200,000 clones, approximately 80% seen once. Material: PBMCs or T cells enriched from blood (not recorded which). Every receptor here comes from a man in his sixties who had been exposed to COVID-19. Each CDR3 is given with its conserved first and last residue. A D gene is named only where the DNA matches it firmly. Rows give clone size only sometimes, using once, few, many, or a class for an expanded clone.

clone_size	j_call	d_call	v_call	cdr3_aa	cdr3_nt
once	TRBJ2-5	TRBD1	TRBV27	CASSLGAQGAQETQYF	TGTGCCAGCAGTTTAGGGGCACAGGGGGCACAAGAGACCCAGTACTTC
.	TRBJ2-7	TRBD1	TRBV11-3	CASSRDSGREQYF	TGTGCCAGCAGCCGGGACAGCGGACGAGAGCAGTACTTC
.	TRBJ1-1	TRBD1	TRBV19	CASSGQLRIEAFF	TGTGCCAGTTCGGGACAGTTGAGAATTGAAGCTTTCTTT
.	TRBJ1-2	TRBD1	TRBV27	CASSSPGQGDYGYTF	TGTGCCAGCAGTTCACCGGGACAGGGGGACTATGGCTACACCTTC
.	TRBJ2-6	.	TRBV29-1	CSAPTPRSNVLTF	TGCAGCGCACCAACTCCTCGATCCAACGTCCTGACTTTC
.	TRBJ2-1	.	TRBV6-5	CASLPGFEQFF	TGTGCCAGCCTACCAGGGTTTGAGCAGTTCTTC
.	TRBJ1-5	TRBD1	TRBV6-2/TRBV6-3	CASSPTGGSNQPQHF	TGTGCCAGCAGCCCTACAGGGGGTAGCAATCAGCCCCAGCATTTT
.	TRBJ2-5	TRBD2	TRBV4-1	CASSQDPPSGQETQYF	TGCGCCAGCAGCCAAGATCCCCCTAGCGGCCAAGAGACCCAGTACTTC
.	TRBJ1-4	.	TRBV27	CASRGAPPAEKLFF	TGTGCCAGCAGGGGCGCCCCCCCGGCGGAAAAACTGTTTTTT
.	TRBJ1-2	.	TRBV19	CASSIYVASYGYTF	TGTGCCAGTAGTATATACGTGGCTTCCTATGGCTACACCTTC
once	TRBJ2-7	TRBD1	TRBV30	CAWSRQGRYEQYF	TGTGCCTGGAGCAGACAGGGAAGGTACGAGCAGTACTTC
.	TRBJ2-1	TRBD2	TRBV7-2	CASNPGLAADEQFF	TGTGCCAGCAACCCGGGACTAGCGGCCGATGAGCAGTTCTTC
.	TRBJ2-3	TRBD2	TRBV24-1	CATSDAIAGNTDTQYF	TGTGCCACCAGTGATGCCATAGCGGGGAACACAGATACGCAGTATTTT
.	TRBJ2-2	.	TRBV24-1	CATSDFREERTGELFF	TGTGCCACCAGTGACTTCAGGGAGGAGCGCACCGGGGAGCTGTTTTTT
few	TRBJ1-5	TRBD1	TRBV6-1	CASSESGWGQGHQPQHF	TGTGCCAGCAGTGAGAGTGGGTGGGGACAGGGCCATCAGCCCCAGCATTTT
.	TRBJ1-2	.	TRBV12-5	CASGLVGRGYGYTF	TGTGCTAGTGGTTTGGTGGGTAGGGGGTATGGCTACACCTTC
.	TRBJ2-7	TRBD2	TRBV6-6	CASSWGGYEQYF	TGTGCCAGCAGTTGGGGGGGCTACGAGCAGTACTTC
once	TRBJ2-2	TRBD1	TRBV3-1/TRBV3-2	CASSQDGTDTGELFF	TGTGCCAGCAGCCAAGACGGGACAGACACCGGGGAGCTGTTTTTT
few	TRBJ2-6	.	TRBV7-2	CASSLDSGGSGANVLTF	TGTGCCAGCAGCTTAGACTCCGGGGGTTCCGGGGCCAACGTCCTGACTTTC
.	TRBJ1-1	.	TRBV5-1	CASSLNTGNTEAFF	TGCGCCAGCAGCCTAAATACAGGGAACACTGAAGCTTTCTTT
.	TRBJ2-7	.	TRBV11-2	CASSLLQGRKGSYEQYF	TGTGCCAGCAGCTTATTACAGGGCCGGAAGGGGTCCTACGAGCAGTACTTC